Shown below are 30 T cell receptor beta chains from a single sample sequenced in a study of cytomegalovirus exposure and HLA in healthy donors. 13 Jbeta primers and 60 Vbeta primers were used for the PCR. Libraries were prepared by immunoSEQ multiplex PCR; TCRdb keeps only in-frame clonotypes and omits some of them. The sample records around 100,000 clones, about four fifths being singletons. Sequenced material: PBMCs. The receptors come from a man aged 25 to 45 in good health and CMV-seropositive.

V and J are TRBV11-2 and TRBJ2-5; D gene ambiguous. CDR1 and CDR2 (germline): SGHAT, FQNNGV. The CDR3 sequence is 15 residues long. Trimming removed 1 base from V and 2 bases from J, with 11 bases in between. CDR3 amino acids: CASSLGPAKQETQYF. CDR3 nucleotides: TGTGCCAGCAGCTTAGGTCCAGCGAAACAAGAGACCCAGTACTTC.

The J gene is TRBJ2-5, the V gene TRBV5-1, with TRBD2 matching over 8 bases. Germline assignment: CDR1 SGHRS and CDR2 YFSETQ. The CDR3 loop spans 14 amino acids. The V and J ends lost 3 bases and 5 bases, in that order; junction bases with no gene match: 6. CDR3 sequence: CASSSRRGGETQYF. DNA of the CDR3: TGCGCCAGCAGCTCCCGACGCGGGGGGGAGACCCAGTACTTC.

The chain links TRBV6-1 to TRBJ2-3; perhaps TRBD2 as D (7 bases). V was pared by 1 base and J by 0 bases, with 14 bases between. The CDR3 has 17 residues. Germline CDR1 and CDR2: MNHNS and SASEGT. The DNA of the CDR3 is TGTGCCAGCAGTGAAGTAGGGGGGGGAACTAGCACAGATACGCAGTATTTT. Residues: CASSEVGGGTSTDTQYF.

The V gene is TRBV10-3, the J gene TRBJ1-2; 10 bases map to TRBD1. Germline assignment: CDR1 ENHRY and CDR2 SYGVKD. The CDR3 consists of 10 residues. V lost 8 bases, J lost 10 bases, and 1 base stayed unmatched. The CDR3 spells CAIGTGDYTF. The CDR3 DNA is TGTGCCATCGGGACAGGGGACTACACCTTC.

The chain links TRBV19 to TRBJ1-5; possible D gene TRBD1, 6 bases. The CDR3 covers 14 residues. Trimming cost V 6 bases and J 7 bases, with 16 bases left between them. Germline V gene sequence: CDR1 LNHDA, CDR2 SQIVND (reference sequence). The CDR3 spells CASSKTGYGQPQHF. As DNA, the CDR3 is TGTGCCAGTAGCAAAACAGGGTATGGACAGCCCCAGCATTTT.

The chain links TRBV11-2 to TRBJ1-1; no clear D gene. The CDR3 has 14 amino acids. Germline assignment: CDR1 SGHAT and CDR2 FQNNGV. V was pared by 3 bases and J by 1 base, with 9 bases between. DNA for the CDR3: TGTGCCAGCAGCTTCGGAGGGAGGAACACTGAAGCTTTCTTT. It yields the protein CASSFGGRNTEAFF.

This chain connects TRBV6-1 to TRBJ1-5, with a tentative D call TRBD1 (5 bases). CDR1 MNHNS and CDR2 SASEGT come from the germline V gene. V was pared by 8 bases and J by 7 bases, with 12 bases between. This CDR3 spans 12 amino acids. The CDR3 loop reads CASLGRVQPQHF. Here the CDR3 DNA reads TGTGCCAGCCTCGGCAGGGTCCAGCCCCAGCATTTT.

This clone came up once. The CDR3: CASSSNYRGGYTF. In DNA, the CDR3 is TGTGCCAGCAGTAGTAATTACCGGGGAGGCTACACCTTC. This rearrangement joins TRBV28 to TRBJ1-2; no firm D call. Trimming pared 5 bases from V and 8 bases from J, leaving 15 bases between. There are 13 residues in the CDR3. Germline CDR1 MDHEN, CDR2 SYDVKM.

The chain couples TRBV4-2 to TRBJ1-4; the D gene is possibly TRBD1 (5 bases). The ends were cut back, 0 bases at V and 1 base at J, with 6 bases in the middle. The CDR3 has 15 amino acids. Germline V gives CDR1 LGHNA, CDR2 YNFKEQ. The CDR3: CASSQDQGTNEKLFF. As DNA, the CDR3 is TGTGCCAGCAGCCAAGATCAGGGAACTAATGAAAAACTGTTTTTT.

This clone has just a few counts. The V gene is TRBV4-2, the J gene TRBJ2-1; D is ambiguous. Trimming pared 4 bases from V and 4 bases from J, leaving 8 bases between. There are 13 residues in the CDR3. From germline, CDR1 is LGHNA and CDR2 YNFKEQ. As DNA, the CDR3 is TGTGCCAGCAGCCGTTCCACATACAATGAGCAGTTCTTC. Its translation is CASSRSTYNEQFF.

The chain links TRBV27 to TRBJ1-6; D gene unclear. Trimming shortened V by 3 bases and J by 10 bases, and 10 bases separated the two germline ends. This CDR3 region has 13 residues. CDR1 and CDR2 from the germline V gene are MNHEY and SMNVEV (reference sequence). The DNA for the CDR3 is TGTGCCAGCAGTTTGTTTGAGGGCTCACCCCTCCACTTT. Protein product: CASSLFEGSPLHF.

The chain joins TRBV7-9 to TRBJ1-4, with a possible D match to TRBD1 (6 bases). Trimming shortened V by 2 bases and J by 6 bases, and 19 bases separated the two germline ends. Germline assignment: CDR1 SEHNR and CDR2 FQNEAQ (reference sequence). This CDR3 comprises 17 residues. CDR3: CASSLWVGANGDEKLFF. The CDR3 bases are TGTGCCAGCAGCTTATGGGTGGGGGCAAACGGAGATGAAAAACTGTTTTTT.

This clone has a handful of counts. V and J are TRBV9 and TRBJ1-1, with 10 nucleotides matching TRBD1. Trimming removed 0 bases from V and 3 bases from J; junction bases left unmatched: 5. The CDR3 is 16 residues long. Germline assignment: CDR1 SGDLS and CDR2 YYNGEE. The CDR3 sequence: CASSVGQGARDTEAFF. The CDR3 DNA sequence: TGTGCCAGCAGCGTAGGACAGGGGGCGAGGGACACTGAAGCTTTCTTT. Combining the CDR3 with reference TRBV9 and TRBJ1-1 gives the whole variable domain DSGVTQTPKHLITATGQRVTLRCSPRSGDLSVYWYQQSLDQGLQFLIQYYNGEERAKGNILERFSAQQFPDLHSELNLSSLELGDSALYFCASSVGQGARDTEAFFGQGTRLTVV.

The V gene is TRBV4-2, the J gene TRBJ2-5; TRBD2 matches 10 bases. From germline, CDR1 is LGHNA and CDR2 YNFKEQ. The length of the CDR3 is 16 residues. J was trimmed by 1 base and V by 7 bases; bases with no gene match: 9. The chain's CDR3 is CASNPFSGGPQETQYF. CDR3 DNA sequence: TGTGCCAGCAACCCATTTAGCGGGGGGCCCCAAGAGACCCAGTACTTC.

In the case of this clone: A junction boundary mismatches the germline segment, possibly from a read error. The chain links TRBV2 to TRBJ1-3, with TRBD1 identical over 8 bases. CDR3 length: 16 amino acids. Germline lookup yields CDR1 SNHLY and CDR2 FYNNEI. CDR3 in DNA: TGTGCCAGCATGAAGGACAGGGACAGTAGTGGAAACGCCATATATTTT. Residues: CASMKDRDSSGNAIYF.

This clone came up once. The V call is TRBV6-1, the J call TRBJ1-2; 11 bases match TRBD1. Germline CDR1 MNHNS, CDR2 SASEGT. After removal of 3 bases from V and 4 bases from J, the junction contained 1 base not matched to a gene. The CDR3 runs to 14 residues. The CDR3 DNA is TGTGCCAGCAGTGAGGGACAGGGGGTCTATGGCTACACCTTC. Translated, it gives CASSEGQGVYGYTF.

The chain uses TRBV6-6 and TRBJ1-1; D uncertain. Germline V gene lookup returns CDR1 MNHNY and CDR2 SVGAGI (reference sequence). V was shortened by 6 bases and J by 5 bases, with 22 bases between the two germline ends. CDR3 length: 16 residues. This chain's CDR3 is CASRTSRARKSTEAFF. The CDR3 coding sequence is TGTGCCAGCAGGACCTCGAGGGCTCGAAAATCGACTGAAGCTTTCTTT.

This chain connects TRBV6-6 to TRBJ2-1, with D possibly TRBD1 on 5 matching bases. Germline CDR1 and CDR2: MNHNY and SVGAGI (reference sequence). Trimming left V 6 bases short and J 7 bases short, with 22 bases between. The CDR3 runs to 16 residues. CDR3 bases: TGTGCCAGCAGCTGGGGTTCAGGGTTGACTTTGAATGAGCAGTTCTTC. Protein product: CASSWGSGLTLNEQFF.

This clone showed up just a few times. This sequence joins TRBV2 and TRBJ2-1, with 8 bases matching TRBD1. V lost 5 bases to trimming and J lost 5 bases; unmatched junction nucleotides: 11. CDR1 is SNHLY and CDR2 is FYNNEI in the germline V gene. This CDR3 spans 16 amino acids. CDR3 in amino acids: CASSRQTGVINNEQFF. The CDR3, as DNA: TGTGCCAGCAGTAGACAGACAGGGGTCATCAACAATGAGCAGTTCTTC. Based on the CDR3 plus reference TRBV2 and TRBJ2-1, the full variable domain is EPEVTQTPSHQVTQMGQEVILRCVPISNHLYFYWYRQILGQKVEFLVSFYNNEISEKSEIFDDQFSVERPDGSNFTLKIRSTKLEDSAMYFCASSRQTGVINNEQFFGPGTRLTVL.

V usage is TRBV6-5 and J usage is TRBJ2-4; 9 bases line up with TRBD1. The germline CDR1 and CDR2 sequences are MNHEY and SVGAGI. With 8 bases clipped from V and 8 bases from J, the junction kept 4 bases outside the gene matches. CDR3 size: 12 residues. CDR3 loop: CASGQGSDIQYF. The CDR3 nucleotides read TGTGCCAGCGGACAGGGGTCAGACATTCAGTACTTC.

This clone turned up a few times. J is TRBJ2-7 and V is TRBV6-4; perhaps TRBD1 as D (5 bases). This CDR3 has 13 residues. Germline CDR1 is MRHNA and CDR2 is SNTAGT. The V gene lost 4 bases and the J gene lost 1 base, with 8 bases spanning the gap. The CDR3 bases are TGTGCCAGCAGTGGTCGACAGTCCTACGAGCAGTACGTC. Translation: CASSGRQSYEQYV.

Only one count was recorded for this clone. The CDR3 DNA sequence: TGTGCCAGCAGCCGGGGGTTGGGGCAGTTTTACGAGCAGTACTTC. It specifies CASSRGLGQFYEQYF. V and J are TRBV7-2 and TRBJ2-7; possible D gene TRBD2, 6 bases. Trimming took 5 bases from V and 4 from J, leaving 18 bases between them. The germline CDR1 and CDR2 sequences are SGHTA and FQGNSA. The CDR3 covers 15 residues.

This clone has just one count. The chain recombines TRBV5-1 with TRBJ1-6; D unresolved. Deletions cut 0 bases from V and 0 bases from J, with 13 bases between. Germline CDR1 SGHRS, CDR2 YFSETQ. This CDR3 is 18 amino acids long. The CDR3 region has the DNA TGCGCCAGCAGCTTGGAGGTTTCAGGAAGCTCCTATAATTCACCCCTCCACTTT. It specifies CASSLEVSGSSYNSPLHF.

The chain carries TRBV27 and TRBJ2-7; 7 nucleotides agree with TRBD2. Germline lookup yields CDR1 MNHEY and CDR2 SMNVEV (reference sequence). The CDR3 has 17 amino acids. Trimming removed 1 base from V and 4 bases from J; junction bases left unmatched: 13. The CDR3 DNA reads TGTGCCAGCAGTTTATTTGGACCCCTTGGGGGGGAGTACGAGCAGTACTTC. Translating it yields CASSLFGPLGGEYEQYF.

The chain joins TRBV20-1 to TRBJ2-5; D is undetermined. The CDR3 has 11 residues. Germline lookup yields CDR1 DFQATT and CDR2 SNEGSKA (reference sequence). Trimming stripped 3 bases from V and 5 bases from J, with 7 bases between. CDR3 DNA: TGCAGTGCTAGGTTGGCCGAGACCCAGTACTTC. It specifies CSARLAETQYF.

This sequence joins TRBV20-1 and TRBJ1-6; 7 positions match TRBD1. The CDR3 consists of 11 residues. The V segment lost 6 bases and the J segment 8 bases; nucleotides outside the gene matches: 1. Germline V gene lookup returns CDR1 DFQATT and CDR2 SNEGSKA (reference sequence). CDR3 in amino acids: CSAQGDSPLHF. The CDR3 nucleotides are TGCAGTGCGCAGGGGGATTCACCCCTCCACTTT.

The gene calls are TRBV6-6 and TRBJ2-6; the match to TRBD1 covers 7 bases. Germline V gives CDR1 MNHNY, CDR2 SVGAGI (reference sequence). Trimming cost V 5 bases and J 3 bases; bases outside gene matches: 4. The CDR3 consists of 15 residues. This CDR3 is CASSRQGGGANVLTF. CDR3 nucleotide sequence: TGTGCCAGCAGTCGACAGGGTGGTGGGGCCAACGTCCTGACTTTC.

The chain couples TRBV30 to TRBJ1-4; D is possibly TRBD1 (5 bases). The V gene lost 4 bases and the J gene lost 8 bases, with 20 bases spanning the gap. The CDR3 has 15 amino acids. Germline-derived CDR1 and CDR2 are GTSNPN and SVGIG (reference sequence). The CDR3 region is CAWTDPWGNREKLFF. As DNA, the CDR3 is TGTGCCTGGACTGACCCGTGGGGAAACAGGGAAAAACTGTTTTTT.

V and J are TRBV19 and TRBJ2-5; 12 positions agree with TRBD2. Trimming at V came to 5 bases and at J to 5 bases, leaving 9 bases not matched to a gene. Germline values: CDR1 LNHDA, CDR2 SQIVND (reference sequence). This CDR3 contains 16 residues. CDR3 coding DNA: TGTGCCAGTAGTGGGCAACTAGCGGGGGGTGGGGAGACCCAGTACTTC. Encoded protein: CASSGQLAGGGETQYF.

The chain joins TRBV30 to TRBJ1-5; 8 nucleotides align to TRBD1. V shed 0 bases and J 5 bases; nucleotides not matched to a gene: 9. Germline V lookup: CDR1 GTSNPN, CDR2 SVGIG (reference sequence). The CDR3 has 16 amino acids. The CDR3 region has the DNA TGTGCCTGGAGTGTAAAGGGGGCAGGGGGCTATCAGCCCCAGCATTTT. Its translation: CAWSVKGAGGYQPQHF.